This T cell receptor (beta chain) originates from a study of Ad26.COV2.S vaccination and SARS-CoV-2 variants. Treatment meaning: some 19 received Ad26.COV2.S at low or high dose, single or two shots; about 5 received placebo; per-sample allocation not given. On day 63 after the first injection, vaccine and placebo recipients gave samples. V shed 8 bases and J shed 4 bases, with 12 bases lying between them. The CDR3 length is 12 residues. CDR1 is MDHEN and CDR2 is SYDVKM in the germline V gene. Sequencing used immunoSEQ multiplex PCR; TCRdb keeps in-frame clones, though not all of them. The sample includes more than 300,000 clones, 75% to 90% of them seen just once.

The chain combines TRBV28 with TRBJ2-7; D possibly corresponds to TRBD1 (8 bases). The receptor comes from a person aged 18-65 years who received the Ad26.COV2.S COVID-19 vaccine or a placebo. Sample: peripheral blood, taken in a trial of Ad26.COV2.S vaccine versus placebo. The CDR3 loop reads CASGQGGYEQYF. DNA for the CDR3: TGTGCCAGCGGACAGGGAGGGTACGAGCAGTACTTC.